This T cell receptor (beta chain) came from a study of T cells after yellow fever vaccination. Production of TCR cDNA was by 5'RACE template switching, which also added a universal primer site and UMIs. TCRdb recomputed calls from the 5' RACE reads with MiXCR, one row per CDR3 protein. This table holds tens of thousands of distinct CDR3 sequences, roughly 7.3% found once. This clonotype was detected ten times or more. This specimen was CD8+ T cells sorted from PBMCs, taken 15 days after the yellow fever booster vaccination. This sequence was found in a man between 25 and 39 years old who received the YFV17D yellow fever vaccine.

CDR3 sequence reads: CASSSIDGTGANVLTF. The CDR3 bases are TGTGCCAGCAGCTCGATAGACGGCACTGGGGCCAACGTCCTGACTTTC. The rearrangement uses TRBV7-9 and TRBJ2-6; D is uncertain. This CDR3 has 16 residues. The V end lost 4 bases, the J end lost 2 bases, and 12 bases lay between the germline ends. The germline gives CDR1 SEHNR, CDR2 FQNEAQ (reference sequence).